Sequencing of this T cell receptor beta chain was carried out in a study of blood T cell repertoires in COVID-19. Only in-frame clones appear in the TCRdb table, and some are missing; sequencing was by immunoSEQ multiplex PCR. The data contain 250,000 to 300,000 clones, 81% of them seen just once; the ten biggest clones take up 2.5% to 3.5%. This clone has a handful of counts. Looked up from germline, CDR1 is LNHDA and CDR2 is SQIVND (reference sequence). The junction had 16 bases not matched to a gene; V was cut back by 11 bases and J by 9 bases. This CDR3 has 14 residues. This receptor was identified in a woman aged 60-70 years with active or convalescent COVID-19. The rearrangement joins TRBV19 to TRBJ1-5, with 7 positions matching TRBD1. The sequenced material came from peripheral blood. For the CDR3, the DNA is TGTGCCGCTACCACTCCGGGACAGTCTGCGCCCCAGCATTTT. Encoded protein: CAATTPGQSAPQHF.